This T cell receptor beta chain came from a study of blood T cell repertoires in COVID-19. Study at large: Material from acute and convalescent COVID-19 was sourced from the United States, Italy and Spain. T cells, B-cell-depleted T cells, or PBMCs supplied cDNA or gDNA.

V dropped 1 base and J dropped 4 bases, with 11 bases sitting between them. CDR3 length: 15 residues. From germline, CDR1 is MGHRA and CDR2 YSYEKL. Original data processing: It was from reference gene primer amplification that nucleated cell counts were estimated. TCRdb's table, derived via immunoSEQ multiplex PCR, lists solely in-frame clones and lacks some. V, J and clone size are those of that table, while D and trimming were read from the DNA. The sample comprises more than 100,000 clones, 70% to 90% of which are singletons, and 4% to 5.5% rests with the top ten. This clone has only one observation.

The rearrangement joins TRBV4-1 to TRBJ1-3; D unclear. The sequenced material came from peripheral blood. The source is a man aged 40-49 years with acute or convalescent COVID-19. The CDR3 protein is CASSQGLGAGNTIYF. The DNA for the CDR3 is TGCGCCAGCAGCCAAGGGTTGGGAGCGGGAAACACCATATATTTT.